This T cell receptor beta chain stems from a study of blood T cell repertoires in COVID-19. The germline CDR1 and CDR2 sequences are SGHTA and FQGTGA. The CDR3 spans 13 residues. Trimming cost V 3 bases and J 12 bases; bases outside gene matches: 6. Profiled with immunoSEQ multiplex PCR; TCRdb holds only in-frame clones, not every one. The data contain roughly 160,000 clones, more than 65% of them singletons. This chain connects TRBV7-3 to TRBJ2-1; the match to TRBD2 covers 9 bases. This clonotype was obtained from a woman aged 55-70 years with COVID-19, enrolled during active disease. The specimen sequenced was peripheral blood. CDR3 bases: TGTGCCAGCAGCTTGGCGGGAGGGCCATGGCAGTTCTTC. Translating gives CASSLAGGPWQFF.